These 3 T cell receptor beta chains came from one sample sequenced in a study of T cell responses to AZD1222 COVID-19 vaccine. Sequencing used immunoSEQ multiplex PCR; TCRdb keeps in-frame clones, though not all of them. The top ten clones hold 4% to 5% of a sample with about 120,000 clones, roughly 92% of them seen once. The sample in question was peripheral blood, obtained on day 0 of AZD1222 vaccination. The receptor set was obtained from an adult in good health.

In this sample, this clone turned up a few times. The rearrangement joins TRBV27 to TRBJ1-2; 9 bases align to TRBD1. The J segment lost 7 bases and the V segment lost 4 bases, leaving 4 bases of the junction unmatched. The germline CDR1 and CDR2 sequences are MNHEY and SMNVEV (reference sequence). CDR3 length equals 13 residues. CDR3 protein: CASSWGTGIGYTF. The DNA for the CDR3 is TGTGCCAGCAGTTGGGGGACAGGGATTGGCTACACCTTC.

The chain is built from TRBV27 and TRBJ2-7, with TRBD1 matching 8 bases. The germline V gene encodes CDR1 MNHEY and CDR2 SMNVEV (reference sequence). This CDR3 region has 14 residues. V was pared by 2 bases and J by 5 bases, with 5 bases of the junction left unmatched. CDR3 DNA: TGTGCCAGCAGTTTACAGGGGGCGAACCACGAGCAGTACTTC. Protein sequence: CASSLQGANHEQYF.

CDR3 protein: CASSAAAGSNQPQHF. CDR3 coding DNA: TGTGCCAGCAGCGCCGCCGCAGGGAGCAATCAGCCCCAGCATTTT. V and J are TRBV9 and TRBJ1-5, with a tentative D call TRBD1 (5 bases). The CDR3 is 15 residues long. The germline V and J ends were trimmed by 3 bases and 1 base, with 11 bases remaining between them. The germline V gene has CDR1 SGDLS and CDR2 YYNGEE.